This record covers a single T cell receptor (beta chain). This CDR3 has 12 amino acids. V lost 10 bases to trimming and J lost 6 bases, with 13 bases between them. The sample belongs to a study of Graves' ophthalmopathy and Graves' hyperthyroidism. RNA transcripts were the source from which TCR beta CDR3 regions were amplified. The library came from an HTBI-primed first-round RT-PCR and a second-round multiplex PCR. A single record per CDR3 protein comes from TCRdb applying MiXCR to the multiplex PCR reads. The sample has fewer than 250,000 distinct CDR3 sequences; 25% to 30% are singletons. Moderate-to-severe activity, CAS ≥3, NOSPECS ≥4 and duration under 3 months were recorded for donors with ophthalmopathy.

The TCR comes from a man aged 45 to 65 with Graves' ophthalmopathy. The sequenced sample consisted of peripheral blood. V is TRBV12-3 or TRBV12-4 and J is TRBJ2-4; tentative D call: TRBD2 (5 bases). CDR3 DNA sequence: TGTGCCACCGGGGTCATGGGAAACATTCAGTACTTC. Its translation: CATGVMGNIQYF.